The 11 T cell receptor beta chains presented below share a single source sample, sequenced in a study of primary melanoma T cells and metastatic recurrence. Sequencing used immunoSEQ multiplex PCR; TCRdb keeps in-frame clones, though not all of them. The sample lists several hundred clones, less than 70% occurring once. Sequenced: melanoma tumor tissue. These receptors all come from a human donor with melanoma.

The chain combines TRBV23-1 with TRBJ2-1; 15 nucleotides agree with TRBD2. TRBV23-1 is an open reading frame whose function is uncertain. The CDR3 is 17 residues long. The junction had 11 bases not matched to a gene; V was cut back by 7 bases and J by 7 bases. In nucleotides, the CDR3 is TGCGCCAGCACCCCCCGGCCCGGGACTAGCGGGGGGAATGAGCAGTTCTTC. It translates to CASTPRPGTSGGNEQFF.

The chain joins TRBV6-8 to TRBJ1-3; 10 bases are shared with TRBD1. The germline V gene has CDR1 MNHGY and CDR2 SAAAGT. This CDR3 spans 15 amino acids. The ends lost 5 bases at V and 0 bases at J; junction bases unmatched: 1. The CDR3, as DNA: TGTGCCAGCAGTGGGGACAGGGGCTCTGGAAACACCATATATTTT. Its translation is CASSGDRGSGNTIYF.

The rearrangement joins TRBV18 to TRBJ1-5, with D possibly being TRBD1 (5 bases). The V gene lost 3 bases and the J gene lost 1 base, with 10 bases spanning the gap. Germline CDR1 reads KGHSH; CDR2 reads LQKENI. This CDR3 is built from 15 residues. CDR3 residues: CASSPPGGSNQPQHF. As DNA, the CDR3 is TGTGCCAGCTCACCCCCGGGGGGGAGCAATCAGCCCCAGCATTTT.

J is TRBJ2-7 and V is TRBV6-8; TRBD1 matches 7 bases. V lost 3 bases, J lost 3 bases, and 5 bases stayed unmatched. The germline CDR1 and CDR2 sequences are MNHGY and SAAAGT. The CDR3 runs to 14 residues. CDR3 bases: TGTGCCAGCAGTTATGGGCCAGGGGGCTACGAGCAGTACTTC. Protein sequence: CASSYGPGGYEQYF.

The V call is TRBV9, the J call TRBJ2-3; 8 positions match TRBD1. The CDR3 is made up of 17 amino acids. CDR1 SGDLS and CDR2 YYNGEE come from the germline V gene. Trimming took 0 bases from V and 5 from J; bases not matched to a gene: 11. CDR3 nucleotides: TGTGCCAGCAGCGTAGCCCCGGGACAGGTGGGGGGAGATACGCAGTATTTT. Translated: CASSVAPGQVGGDTQYF. Drawing the rest from reference TRBV9 and TRBJ2-3, the complete variable domain is DSGVTQTPKHLITATGQRVTLRCSPRSGDLSVYWYQQSLDQGLQFLIQYYNGEERAKGNILERFSAQQFPDLHSELNLSSLELGDSALYFCASSVAPGQVGGDTQYFGPGTRLTVL.

The rearrangement uses TRBV19 and TRBJ2-2; a possible D gene is TRBD2 (5 bases). CDR3 length equals 15 residues. The germline CDR1 and CDR2 sequences are LNHDA and SQIVND (reference sequence). The V end lost 7 bases, the J end lost 2 bases, and 14 bases lay between the germline ends. The CDR3 loop reads CASTPRGSNTGELFF. CDR3 DNA: TGTGCCAGTACCCCCCGGGGTTCTAACACCGGGGAGCTGTTTTTT.

As to this clone: The junction departs from the called germline gene at one end, perhaps through a read error. This rearrangement joins TRBV6-8 to TRBJ1-2; D might be TRBD1 (5 bases). The germline gives CDR1 MNHGY, CDR2 SAAAGT. The CDR3 runs 14 residues. CDR3 sequence: CAISGRGANYGYTF. In DNA form, the CDR3 reads TGTGCCATCAGTGGGAGGGGAGCCAACTATGGCTACACCTTC.

The rearrangement links TRBV18 to TRBJ1-4; TRBD1 aligns across 8 bases. V trimming: 6 bases; J trimming: 2 bases; junction bases outside the gene matches: 8. CDR1 is KGHSH and CDR2 is LQKENI in the germline V gene. The CDR3 length is 16 residues. This chain's CDR3 is CASSPRQGWTNEKLFF. CDR3 coding DNA: TGTGCCAGCTCCCCTAGACAGGGGTGGACTAATGAAAAACTGTTTTTT.

The sample holds a few counts of this clone. V gene TRBV15 combines with J gene TRBJ2-1, with 11 bases identical to TRBD2. In germline, CDR1 is LNHNV, CDR2 YYDKDF (reference sequence). Losses at the gene ends were 5 bases for V and 4 bases for J; bases not matched to a gene: 7. CDR3 length: 16 residues. The chain's CDR3 is CATSVTGTSGYNEQFF. CDR3 bases: TGTGCCACCAGCGTTACCGGGACTAGCGGATACAATGAGCAGTTCTTC.

The sample holds one count of this clone. The chain links TRBV6-8 to TRBJ2-1, with 7 bases that match TRBD2. Germline loops: CDR1 MNHGY, CDR2 SAAAGT. The CDR3 has 16 amino acids. The V segment lost 5 bases and the J segment 4 bases; nucleotides outside the gene matches: 11. The CDR3 loop is CASSVVTSPPYNEQFF. Written as DNA, the CDR3 is TGTGCCAGCAGTGTCGTGACTAGCCCCCCTTACAATGAGCAGTTCTTC.

On this clone itself: Compared with germline, one end of the junction differs, possibly owing to a read error. V is TRBV11-3 and J is TRBJ2-7; D could derive from TRBD1 or TRBD2 (5 bases each). The germline V gene encodes CDR1 SGHNT and CDR2 YENEEA. CDR3 length: 14 amino acids. The CDR3 reads CASRPGWGTYEQYF. DNA for the CDR3: TGTGCCAGCAGACCGGGGTGGGGGACCTACGAGCAATACTTC.